A single TCR beta chain is shown here with its context. This sample was taken from a study of blood T cell repertoires in COVID-19. Study as a whole: Samples of COVID-19 (acute and convalescent) were obtained from the United States, Italy and Spain. PBMCs, B-cell-depleted T cells, or T cells were the source of the cDNA or gDNA that made up the material.

V shed 4 bases and J 6 bases; nucleotides not matched to a gene: 7. Germline V gene sequence: CDR1 SGHDN, CDR2 FVKESK. CDR3 size: 15 residues. Here immunoSEQ multiplex PCR was the method, and the copy in TCRdb shows in-frame clones only, minus some. The top ten clones hold around 2.4% of a sample with some 200,000 clones, around 87% of them seen once. This chain connects TRBV14 to TRBJ2-7, with 12 bases aligning to TRBD2. The clonotype comes from a woman in her twenties or thirties who had recovered from COVID-19. Input material: PBMCs or T cells enriched from blood (not recorded which). The CDR3: CASSLRLAGVGEQYF. Written as DNA, the CDR3 is TGTGCCAGCAGCCTCAGACTAGCGGGAGTGGGCGAGCAGTACTTC.